This TCR beta chain was captured by sequencing in a study of T cells in Graves' hyperthyroidism and ophthalmopathy. The table lists this clonotype with many counts. Antigen: not known. Criteria for exclusion of patients were uncontrolled infection, other autoimmune disease, pregnancy or lactation. It was less than 13 ml of fresh peripheral blood that supplied the PBMCs. Amplification targeted TCR beta CDR3 regions from RNA transcripts. HTBI primers were used for first-round RT-PCR of the TCR CDR3. From the multiplex PCR reads, TCRdb called clonotypes with MiXCR, one entry per CDR3 protein. Here the sample spans hundreds of thousands of distinct CDR3 sequences, 15% to 20% being singletons. Whole-study findings and limits: The authors' 13 V-J model separated ophthalmopathy from stable hyperthyroidism.

Germline V lookup: CDR1 SQVTM, CDR2 ANQGSEA. Trimming removed 7 bases at V and 1 base at J, with 4 bases between. The CDR3 consists of 10 residues. V and J are TRBV29-1 and TRBJ2-5; no clear D. The sequence derives from a man aged 35 to 55 with Graves' ophthalmopathy. What was sequenced was blood. The CDR3 DNA is TGCAGCGCCCTCCAAGAGACCCAGTACTTC. It specifies CSALQETQYF.